This T cell receptor (beta chain) was observed in a study of blood T cell repertoires in COVID-19. Study-wide background: Samples taken during acute and convalescent COVID-19 were collected in the United States, Italy and Spain. The cDNA or gDNA used as material had been derived from T cells, B-cell-depleted T cells, or PBMCs.

Germline V CDR1 and CDR2: SGHNT, YYREEE (reference sequence). The CDR3 contains 15 residues. Trimming cost V 3 bases and J 5 bases; bases outside gene matches: 7. The data were produced by immunoSEQ multiplex PCR, yet TCRdb's version contains in-frame clones alone and is incomplete. The sample lists some 200,000 clones; around nine tenths were seen once. The TCR sequence derives from a man aged 40-49 years with active or convalescent COVID-19. The material sequenced was peripheral blood. This rearrangement joins TRBV5-4 to TRBJ2-1, with 8 bases lining up with TRBD1. The CDR3 DNA follows: TGTGCCAGCAGCTCTGGACAGGGCAGGGACAATGAGCAGTTCTTC. Protein: CASSSGQGRDNEQFF.